One T cell receptor (beta chain) is described in this entry. This entry is derived from a study of blood T cell repertoires in COVID-19. Background on the study: The cDNA or gDNA used as material had been derived from T cells, B-cell-depleted T cells, or PBMCs.

Between the trimmed V and J ends, which lost 5 bases and 1 base, there was a span of 11 bases. In germline, CDR1 is SGHNT, CDR2 YENEEA. The length of the CDR3 is 14 residues. TCRdb's copy holds only in-frame clones and misses some; the assay was immunoSEQ multiplex PCR. The sample has 150,000 to 200,000 clones, roughly 89% seen once; the top ten hold under 15%. Source material: peripheral blood. The receptor was derived from a woman aged 70-85 years with COVID-19, enrolled during active disease. The V call is TRBV11-3, the J call TRBJ1-2; D is undetermined. CDR3 DNA sequence: TGTGCCAGCAGCCCATCCGGAGGTAACTATGGCTACACCTTC. Its translation: CASSPSGGNYGYTF.